Described below is a single T cell receptor (beta chain) sequence and its context. Its antigen is unidentified. TCRB transcripts that were expressed got sequenced, as all of the isolated RNA had been reverse transcribed. Profiling relied on immunoSEQ multiplex PCR, and the TCRdb table lists in-frame clones only, not all of them. The sample shows about 250,000 clones, roughly 10% of them seen only once. The data derive from a study of beta chain features in type 1 diabetes. Germline-derived CDR1 and CDR2 are SGHDN and FVKESK. Losses at the gene ends were 4 bases for V and 12 bases for J; bases not matched to a gene: 8. The CDR3 sequence is 14 residues long. Every sorted population was more than 98% pure. Study-wide results and limits: All four CD4+ subsets from Type 1 diabetes patients carried moderately but significantly shorter TCRB CDR3s.

Sequenced material: naive CD4+ T cells from blood. This chain links TRBV14 with TRBJ1-6; 8 bases map to TRBD1. This sequence originates from a man between 25 and 39 years old with type 1 diabetes. CDR3 residues: CASSRTGSELPLHF. The CDR3 DNA reads TGTGCCAGCAGCCGGACAGGGTCCGAGTTACCCCTCCACTTT.